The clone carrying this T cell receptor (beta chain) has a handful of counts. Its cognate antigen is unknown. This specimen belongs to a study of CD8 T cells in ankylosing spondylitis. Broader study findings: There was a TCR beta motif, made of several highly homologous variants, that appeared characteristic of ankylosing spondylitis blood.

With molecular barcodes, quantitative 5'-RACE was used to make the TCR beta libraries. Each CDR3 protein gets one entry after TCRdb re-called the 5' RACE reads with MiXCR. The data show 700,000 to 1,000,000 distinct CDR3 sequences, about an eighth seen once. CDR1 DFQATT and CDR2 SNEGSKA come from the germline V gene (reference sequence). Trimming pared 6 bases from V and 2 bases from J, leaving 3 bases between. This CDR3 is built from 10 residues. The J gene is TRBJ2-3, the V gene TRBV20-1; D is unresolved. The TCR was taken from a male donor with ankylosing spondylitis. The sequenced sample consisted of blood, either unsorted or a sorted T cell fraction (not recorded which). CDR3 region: CSAVTDTQYF. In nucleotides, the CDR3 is TGCAGTGCAGTCACAGATACGCAGTATTTT.